A single sample is the source of the 18 T cell receptor beta chains below, sequenced in a study of spatial heterogeneity in lung cancer. TCRdb fed the 5' RACE reads into MiXCR, producing one record per CDR3 protein. The sample has fewer than 15,000 distinct CDR3 sequences, 3.8% seen once. Documented time point: sample taken at primary tumor resection. Sequenced material: PBMCs, taken at surgery. These receptors all stem from a male donor with early-stage non-small cell lung cancer.

The chain employs TRBV5-4 and TRBJ2-5, with D possibly being TRBD1 (5 bases). Germline CDR1 SGHNT, CDR2 YYREEE (reference sequence). The CDR3 runs 14 residues. V dropped 2 bases and J dropped 4 bases, with 12 bases sitting between them. The CDR3 DNA follows: TGTGCCAGCAGCTTCCGAACAGGTTTAGAGACCCAGTACTTC. This gives the protein CASSFRTGLETQYF.

This clonotype occurred a few times. The chain employs TRBV19 and TRBJ2-7; no firm D call. V was cut by 7 bases and J by 0 bases, with 10 bases left in between. The germline V gene has CDR1 LNHDA and CDR2 SQIVND (reference sequence). This CDR3 has 13 amino acids. The CDR3 DNA sequence: TGTGCCAGTATGGGTCTAAGCTCCTACGAGCAGTACTTC. It is translated as CASMGLSSYEQYF. Full variable domain (remainder filled in from reference TRBV19 and TRBJ2-7): DGGITQSPKYLFRKEGQNVTLSCEQNLNHDAMYWYRQDPGQGLRLIYYSQIVNDFQKGDIAEGYSVSREKKESFPLTVTSAQKNPTAFYLCASMGLSSYEQYFGPGTRLTVT.

The count of this clonotype is one. The V call is TRBV29-1, the J call TRBJ2-7; 12 nucleotides agree with TRBD2. V was clipped by 4 bases and J by 9 bases; unmatched bases: 16. Germline V gene sequence: CDR1 SQVTM, CDR2 ANQGSEA. The CDR3 length is 16 residues. The CDR3 bases are TGCAGCGTTGGGGATGCACCGGGACTAGCGGGTACTAGGCAGTACTTC. Encoded protein: CSVGDAPGLAGTRQYF.

This clonotype was seen many times. V and J are TRBV6-5 and TRBJ2-2; 7 bases are shared with TRBD2. Trimming at V came to 8 bases and at J to 5 bases, leaving 11 bases not matched to a gene. The germline CDR1 and CDR2 sequences are MNHEY and SVGAGI. The CDR3 totals 15 residues. The CDR3: CASSWEGGRTGELFF. The DNA of the CDR3 is TGTGCCAGCTCCTGGGAGGGAGGGCGGACCGGGGAGCTGTTTTTT.

This clonotype was observed at least ten times. The V and J genes are TRBV6-6 and TRBJ2-3; no firm D call. V lost 8 bases to trimming and J lost 7 bases, with 7 bases between them. CDR3 length: 10 residues. Germline CDR1 reads MNHNY; CDR2 reads SVGAGI (reference sequence). CDR3 loop: CASGQNTQYF. The CDR3 DNA sequence: TGTGCCAGCGGGCAGAATACGCAGTATTTT.

Turning to this clonotype: This sequence may be a read error, since a much larger clone differs from it by one base. The chain carries TRBV11-2 and TRBJ1-3; D uncertain. This CDR3 has 12 residues. Germline V gene data show CDR1 as SGHAT and CDR2 as FQNNGV. In DNA form, the CDR3 reads TGTACCAGCAGCTTGGGCAGAAACACCATATATTTT. It encodes CTSSLGRNTIYF.

Ten or more counts support this clonotype. The chain employs TRBV30 and TRBJ2-2; 7 bases line up with TRBD1. The CDR3 has 16 residues. Germline lookup yields CDR1 GTSNPN and CDR2 SVGIG (reference sequence). V shed 1 base and J 2 bases; nucleotides not matched to a gene: 7. CDR3 in DNA: TGTGCCTGGAGTGGCTTGGGGACAGTCAACACCGGGGAGCTGTTTTTT. This sequence encodes CAWSGLGTVNTGELFF. The variable domain in full, with the rest retrieved from reference TRBV30 and TRBJ2-2, is SQTIHQWPATLVQPVGSPLSLECTVEGTSNPNLYWYRQAAGRGLQLLFYSVGIGQISSEVPQNLSASRPQDRQFILSSKKLLLSDSGFYLCAWSGLGTVNTGELFFGEGSRLTVL.

This clonotype was observed a few times. The chain is built from TRBV19 and TRBJ2-1; the match to TRBD2 covers 7 bases. Germline-derived CDR1 and CDR2 are LNHDA and SQIVND (reference sequence). Unmatched junction bases numbered 8, after V lost 9 bases and J lost 0 bases. The CDR3 covers 15 residues. For the CDR3, the DNA is TGTGCCAGCACCACTATAGCGGGCTCCTACAATGAGCAGTTCTTC. This codes for CASTTIAGSYNEQFF.

In its sample, this clonotype was seen many times. V gene TRBV7-3 combines with J gene TRBJ2-3; no firm D call. With 2 bases removed from V and 2 bases from J, the gap between germline ends came to 8 bases. The CDR3 is made up of 14 amino acids. Germline lookup yields CDR1 SGHTA and CDR2 FQGTGA. The CDR3 here is CASSLFGSTDTQYF. DNA for the CDR3: TGTGCCAGCAGCTTATTTGGGTCCACAGATACGCAGTATTTT.

This clonotype has more than one count but fewer than ten. The rearrangement joins TRBV7-2 to TRBJ2-5; maybe TRBD2 (5 bases). CDR1 SGHTA and CDR2 FQGNSA come from the germline V gene. V dropped 1 base and J dropped 2 bases, with 11 bases sitting between them. The CDR3 consists of 15 residues. The CDR3 sequence: CASSLGSSPQETQYF. CDR3 nucleotides: TGTGCCAGCAGCTTAGGGTCTAGCCCGCAAGAGACCCAGTACTTC.

This clonotype showed up many times. The chain joins TRBV10-3 to TRBJ1-1; D call uncertain. V was cut by 6 bases and J by 2 bases, with 7 bases left in between. CDR3 length: 12 residues. Germline V lookup: CDR1 ENHRY, CDR2 SYGVKD. The CDR3, as DNA: TGTGCCATCAGGGCTCGAAACACTGAAGCTTTCTTT. Translating it yields CAIRARNTEAFF.

This clonotype has at least ten counts. The chain links TRBV2 to TRBJ2-7; 7 bases are shared with TRBD1. This CDR3 region has 15 residues. In germline, CDR1 is SNHLY, CDR2 FYNNEI. The ends lost 4 bases at V and 4 bases at J; junction bases unmatched: 10. The CDR3 reads CASSVRDSLRYEQYF. The CDR3 DNA is TGTGCCAGCAGTGTCCGGGACAGCTTAAGGTACGAGCAGTACTTC.

There are many counts of this clonotype. The chain carries TRBV12-3 or TRBV12-4 and TRBJ1-1; D may be TRBD1 (5 bases). This CDR3 spans 14 amino acids. V lost 6 bases to trimming and J lost 5 bases, with 16 bases between them. The CDR3 DNA reads TGTGCCAGCAGGACGGCAGGGTTTTGGACTGAAGCTTTCTTT. Its protein is CASRTAGFWTEAFF.

The table lists this clonotype with many counts. This chain links TRBV5-8 with TRBJ2-1; D unresolved. CDR3 length: 13 amino acids. V was clipped by 2 bases and J by 12 bases, with 15 bases between them. From germline, CDR1 is SGHTS and CDR2 YDEGEE. The CDR3 protein is CASSFPAGRGQFF. The CDR3 nucleotides are TGTGCCAGCAGCTTCCCCGCAGGTCGAGGGCAGTTCTTC.

This clonotype was seen repeatedly, ten times or more. J is TRBJ1-1 and V is TRBV20-1, with D uncertain. Between the trimmed V and J ends, which lost 6 bases and 4 bases, there was a span of 18 bases. The CDR3 runs to 14 residues. CDR1 DFQATT and CDR2 SNEGSKA come from the germline V gene (reference sequence). Here the CDR3 reads CSASGASWGTEAFF. In DNA form, the CDR3 reads TGCAGTGCCTCGGGCGCGTCGTGGGGCACTGAAGCTTTCTTT.

This clonotype was recorded at least ten times. This rearrangement joins TRBV28 to TRBJ2-1, with 14 bases aligning to TRBD2. This CDR3 comprises 17 residues. CDR1 is MDHEN and CDR2 is SYDVKM in the germline V gene. Unmatched junction bases numbered 8, after V lost 6 bases and J lost 4 bases. DNA of the CDR3: TGTGCCAGCAGCTCCGGGACTAGCGGGAGTGGGTACAATGAGCAGTTCTTC. Amino acids: CASSSGTSGSGYNEQFF.

This clonotype has a handful of counts. Written as DNA, the CDR3 is TGTGCCAGCAGCCAAAAAAGCCGCTTCTACGAGCAGTACTTC. This codes for CASSQKSRFYEQYF. The chain combines TRBV14 with TRBJ2-7, with unresolved D. CDR3 length: 14 amino acids. Trimming pared 2 bases from V and 3 bases from J, leaving 11 bases between. Germline-derived CDR1 and CDR2 are SGHDN and FVKESK.

The J gene is TRBJ1-3, the V gene TRBV20-1; D might be TRBD1 (6 bases). CDR3 length: 14 amino acids. V shed 5 bases and J shed 3 bases, with 14 bases lying between them. Germline V lookup: CDR1 DFQATT, CDR2 SNEGSKA (reference sequence). CDR3 protein: CSAGGQGIGNTIYF. CDR3 sequence (DNA): TGCAGTGCTGGAGGGCAGGGGATTGGAAACACCATATATTTT.